This record concerns one TCR beta chain sequence. The sample belongs to a study of blood T cell repertoires in COVID-19. V lost 1 base to trimming and J lost 5 bases, with 14 bases between them. Germline assignment: CDR1 MNHEY and CDR2 SVGAGI. This CDR3 has 15 amino acids. Original processing notes: Estimation of nucleated cell counts was performed using reference gene primer amplification. Assay: immunoSEQ multiplex PCR; the TCRdb copy retains only in-frame clones and omits some. V and J calls and clone size are as listed in that table; D and trimming were resolved from the DNA. The repertoire holds around 100,000 clones, with roughly 90% as singletons.

J is TRBJ1-1 and V is TRBV6-5, with a possible D match to TRBD1 (5 bases). The sequenced sample was peripheral blood. The clonotype originates from a human donor in a cohort sampled during active COVID-19. CDR3 region: CASSYLAREKTEAFF. The CDR3 bases are TGTGCCAGCAGTTACTTGGCCAGGGAAAAGACTGAAGCTTTCTTT.